This T cell receptor (beta chain) was captured in a study of response to subunit inactivated influenza vaccine. Overall study findings and caveats: The authors suggested that few new T cells are recruited per seasonal influenza vaccination.

This clonotype was observed many times. Its antigen is as yet unknown. The CDR3 runs 21 residues. J gave up 0 bases and V 5 bases, and 24 bases lay outside the gene matches. Germline V gene sequence: CDR1 SGHAT, CDR2 FQDESV (reference sequence). TCRdb reprocessed the RT-PCR reads with MiXCR, giving one entry per CDR3 protein. This sample has about 780,000 distinct CDR3 sequences; less than 20% occur once, and the top ten carry roughly a tenth. The sequenced sample was PBMCs from blood, obtained roughly 5 days after vaccination. The rearrangement uses TRBV11-1 and TRBJ1-1; 7 bases match TRBD1. This TCR was recovered from a man aged 45 to 65 who received an inactivated influenza vaccine. The CDR3 spells CASSRTLIGRDRYRMNTEAFF. The CDR3 DNA reads as TGTGCCAGCAGCCGTACACTCATAGGCCGGGACAGATATCGAATGAACACTGAAGCTTTCTTT. Looking up the rest from reference TRBV11-1 and TRBJ1-1 gives the full variable domain: EAEVAQSPRYKITEKSQAVAFWCDPISGHATLYWYRQILGQGPELLVQFQDESVVDDSQLPKDRFSAERLKGVDSTLKIQPAELGDSAMYLCASSRTLIGRDRYRMNTEAFFGQGTRLTVV.